The entry below gives a single T cell receptor beta chain sequence along with its context. Profiled with immunoSEQ multiplex PCR; TCRdb holds only in-frame clones, not every one. The sample consists of fewer than 300,000 clones, 88% of them appearing once. This CDR3 spans 15 amino acids. V shed 5 bases, J shed 5 bases, and the junction held 8 bases outside the gene matches. Germline V gives CDR1 LGHNT, CDR2 FRNRAP. This record comes from a study of blood T cell repertoires in COVID-19. The TCR sequence derives from a woman in her thirties or forties who had recovered from COVID-19. The material sequenced was peripheral blood. This chain uses TRBV12-5 with TRBJ2-1, with 8 bases matching TRBD2. CDR3 sequence: CASGPSGSLHNEQFF. CDR3 nucleotides: TGTGCTAGTGGTCCGAGCGGGAGCCTCCACAATGAGCAGTTCTTC.